This T cell receptor (beta chain) was profiled in a study of siplizumab effects on memory and regulatory T cells. Broader study findings: Memory cells seemed less diverse than naive T cells, which also seemed major contributors to the alloresponse. A minor share of alloreactive clones matched unstimulated subsets.

Per individual sample, 80,000 to 100,000 TCR templates were assayed. Assay: immunoSEQ multiplex PCR; the TCRdb copy retains only in-frame clones and omits some. The table has 110,000 or so clones, about 90% seen once. Comments on this clone: The antigen is undetermined.

This CDR3 region has 19 residues. V lost 1 base and J lost 3; bases outside the gene matches: 14. Per the germline V gene, CDR1 is SGHAT and CDR2 is FQNNGV. What was sequenced was Tregs sorted from blood. The receptor comes from a human donor in good health. V usage is TRBV11-2 and J usage is TRBJ2-3; 9 positions agree with TRBD2. Written as DNA, the CDR3 is TGTGCCAGCAGCTTAGTCGGACGTCTTGCGGGAGGGAAAACAGATACGCAGTATTTT. It encodes CASSLVGRLAGGKTDTQYF.